This is a list of T cell receptor beta chains from one sample in a study of CD8 T cells in ankylosing spondylitis. From the 5' RACE reads, TCRdb called clonotypes with MiXCR, one entry per CDR3 protein. This table has around 250,000 distinct CDR3 sequences, roughly 10% appearing once. The sequencing sample was made of blood, either unsorted or a sorted T cell fraction (not recorded which). The receptors originated from a male donor with ankylosing spondylitis or in good health (not recorded which). Each CDR3 is given with its conserved first and last residue. Fields, in order: D gene, J gene, V gene, clone size, CDR3 protein, CDR3 DNA. D genes are given only for firm matches. Clone size is stated in some rows and not others, as once, few, many or a class when expanded.

D: TRBD2; J: TRBJ2-3; V: TRBV5-1; size: many; CDR3: CASTLLGDYGTDTQYF; DNA: TGCGCCAGCACCCTGCTCGGGGACTATGGGACAGATACGCAGTATTTT
D: TRBD1; J: TRBJ2-2; V: TRBV5-1; size: many; CDR3: CASRVRTGNTGELFF; DNA: TGCGCCAGCAGAGTCCGGACAGGGAACACCGGGGAGCTGTTTTTT
D: .; J: TRBJ1-2; V: TRBV12-3/TRBV12-4; size: .; CDR3: CASSFSGGGDYGYTF; DNA: TGTGCCAGCAGTTTTTCTGGGGGCGGTGACTATGGCTACACCTTC
D: TRBD1; J: TRBJ2-7; V: TRBV5-1; size: many; CDR3: CASSPGQGFYEQYF; DNA: TGCGCCAGCTCCCCGGGACAGGGGTTCTACGAGCAGTACTTC
D: .; J: TRBJ2-7; V: TRBV7-2; size: few; CDR3: CASSLTGKGYEQYF; DNA: TGTGCCAGCAGCCTGACAGGAAAAGGCTACGAGCAGTACTTC
D: .; J: TRBJ1-5; V: TRBV20-1; size: .; CDR3: CFCGQARGGQPQHF; DNA: TGCTTCTGTGGCCAGGCTCGGGGCGGCCAGCCCCAGCATTTT
D: .; J: TRBJ2-7; V: TRBV7-2; size: .; CDR3: CASSPMDSTYEQYF; DNA: TGTGCCAGCAGCCCTATGGACAGTACCTACGAGCAGTACTTC
D: TRBD1; J: TRBJ2-1; V: TRBV4-1; size: many; CDR3: CASSPQDRGAYNEQFF; DNA: TGCGCCAGCAGCCCTCAGGACAGGGGGGCCTACAATGAGCAGTTCTTC
D: TRBD1; J: TRBJ1-1; V: TRBV4-1; size: many; CDR3: CASSQGQGENTEAFF; DNA: TGCGCCAGCAGCCAAGGTCAGGGGGAGAACACTGAAGCTTTCTTT
D: .; J: TRBJ2-7; V: TRBV20-1; size: many; CDR3: CSARDVSYEQYF; DNA: TGCAGTGCTAGAGATGTGAGCTACGAGCAGTACTTC
D: .; J: TRBJ2-1; V: TRBV2; size: few; CDR3: CASRERAGVQFF; DNA: TGTGCCAGCAGAGAAAGGGCGGGTGTGCAGTTCTTC
D: TRBD1; J: TRBJ1-2; V: TRBV5-1; size: many; CDR3: CASSWGQGAGYTF; DNA: TGCGCCAGCAGCTGGGGACAGGGCGCTGGCTACACCTTC
D: .; J: TRBJ2-7; V: TRBV6-2/TRBV6-3; size: many; CDR3: CASSYSSTESSYEQYF; DNA: TGTGCCAGCAGTTACTCGAGTACAGAGAGCTCCTACGAGCAGTACTTC
D: TRBD1; J: TRBJ1-1; V: TRBV20-1; size: many; CDR3: CSLALENRGGRTEAFF; DNA: TGCAGTTTAGCCCTAGAGAACAGGGGAGGAAGGACTGAAGCTTTCTTT
D: TRBD2; J: TRBJ2-7; V: TRBV20-1; size: many; CDR3: CSSSGSAYEQYF; DNA: TGCAGTTCTAGCGGGAGTGCCTACGAGCAGTACTTC
D: .; J: TRBJ2-7; V: TRBV5-5; size: many; CDR3: CASSLQGQAYEQYF; DNA: TGTGCCAGCAGCTTGCAGGGGCAAGCCTACGAGCAGTACTTC
D: .; J: TRBJ2-1; V: TRBV5-6; size: many; CDR3: CASSLDTTTSYNEQFF; DNA: TGTGCCAGCAGCCTGGACACGACTACCTCCTACAATGAGCAGTTCTTC
D: .; J: TRBJ2-7; V: TRBV12-3/TRBV12-4; size: .; CDR3: CASSFDSNYEQYF; DNA: TGTGCCAGCAGTTTTGACAGTAACTACGAGCAGTACTTC
D: TRBD2; J: TRBJ2-6; V: TRBV5-5; size: .; CDR3: CASSLLAGGSGANVLTF; DNA: TGTGCCAGCAGCTTGCTAGCGGGAGGATCTGGGGCCAACGTCCTGACTTTC
D: .; J: TRBJ1-3; V: TRBV5-6; size: many; CDR3: CASSLSGLPGNTIYF; DNA: TGTGCCAGCAGCTTGTCAGGGCTTCCCGGAAACACCATATATTTT
D: .; J: TRBJ2-7; V: TRBV6-6; size: few; CDR3: CASHDGVSYEQYF; DNA: TGTGCCAGCCATGACGGTGTTTCCTACGAGCAGTACTTC
D: TRBD1; J: TRBJ2-7; V: TRBV5-1; size: many; CDR3: CASSFSTGDYEQYF; DNA: TGCGCCAGCAGCTTCTCCACAGGGGACTACGAGCAGTACTTC
D: TRBD1; J: TRBJ1-1; V: TRBV3-1; size: few; CDR3: CASSRRTGPTEAFF; DNA: TGTGCCAGCAGCCGAAGGACAGGGCCCACTGAAGCTTTCTTT
D: .; J: TRBJ1-2; V: TRBV11-2; size: many; CDR3: CASSSLGVTNYGYTF; DNA: TGTGCCAGCAGTTCTCTCGGGGTAACGAACTATGGCTACACCTTC
D: .; J: TRBJ2-6; V: TRBV29-1; size: few; CDR3: CSVDVIGGANVLTF; DNA: TGCAGCGTGGACGTCATAGGAGGGGCCAACGTCCTGACTTTC
D: .; J: TRBJ2-3; V: TRBV16; size: .; CDR3: CASSPWRGDTQYF; DNA: TGTGCCAGCAGCCCCTGGCGGGGAGATACGCAGTATTTT
D: TRBD1; J: TRBJ2-1; V: TRBV19; size: .; CDR3: CASSLDLDRGPFF; DNA: TGTGCCAGTAGTCTAGACCTGGACAGGGGCCCGTTCTTC
D: TRBD2; J: TRBJ2-5; V: TRBV20-1; size: .; CDR3: CSARGLAGPEEGETQYF; DNA: TGCAGTGCCCGGGGCCTAGCGGGGCCCGAAGAAGGAGAGACCCAGTACTTC
D: .; J: TRBJ2-6; V: TRBV6-5; size: few; CDR3: CASSYSGRTHGANVLTF; DNA: TGTGCCAGCAGTTACTCGGGGAGAACGCACGGGGCCAACGTCCTGACTTTC
D: .; J: TRBJ2-6; V: TRBV11-1; size: few; CDR3: CASDSRQLQTSSGANVLTF; DNA: TGTGCCAGCGACTCCAGGCAGCTGCAGACGAGCTCTGGGGCCAACGTCCTGACTTTC
D: .; J: TRBJ2-7; V: TRBV5-1; size: many; CDR3: CASSLRGLVDEQYF; DNA: TGCGCCAGCAGCTTGAGGGGTCTAGTCGACGAGCAGTACTTC
D: .; J: TRBJ1-2; V: TRBV7-2; size: .; CDR3: CASSPNAGYGYTF; DNA: TGTGCCAGCAGCCCCAATGCGGGCTATGGCTACACCTTC
D: .; J: TRBJ2-5; V: TRBV7-9; size: few; CDR3: CASSLTRPLMGETQYF; DNA: TGTGCCAGCAGCCTAACCCGACCACTGATGGGGGAGACCCAGTACTTC
D: TRBD1; J: TRBJ2-3; V: TRBV29-1; size: many; CDR3: CSVADRGHTQYF; DNA: TGCAGCGTTGCTGACAGGGGTCATACGCAGTATTTT
D: TRBD1; J: TRBJ1-1; V: TRBV20-1; size: many; CDR3: CSAYDAGTGSTEAFF; DNA: TGCAGTGCTTATGACGCCGGGACAGGGAGCACTGAAGCTTTCTTT
D: .; J: TRBJ2-7; V: TRBV28; size: few; CDR3: CASRAGWGYEQYF; DNA: TGTGCCAGCAGGGCCGGGTGGGGGTACGAGCAGTACTTC
D: TRBD1; J: TRBJ2-5; V: TRBV29-1; size: few; CDR3: CSMDRDGGTQYF; DNA: TGCAGCATGGACAGGGACGGGGGGACCCAGTACTTC
D: .; J: TRBJ2-3; V: TRBV25-1; size: many; CDR3: CASSQRPSKGGEGGQYF; DNA: TGTGCCAGCAGTCAACGACCATCCAAAGGGGGAGAAGGAGGGCAGTATTTT
D: TRBD1; J: TRBJ2-7; V: TRBV5-1; size: many; CDR3: CASRSGGASYEQYF; DNA: TGCGCCAGCAGATCAGGGGGCGCGTCCTACGAGCAGTACTTC